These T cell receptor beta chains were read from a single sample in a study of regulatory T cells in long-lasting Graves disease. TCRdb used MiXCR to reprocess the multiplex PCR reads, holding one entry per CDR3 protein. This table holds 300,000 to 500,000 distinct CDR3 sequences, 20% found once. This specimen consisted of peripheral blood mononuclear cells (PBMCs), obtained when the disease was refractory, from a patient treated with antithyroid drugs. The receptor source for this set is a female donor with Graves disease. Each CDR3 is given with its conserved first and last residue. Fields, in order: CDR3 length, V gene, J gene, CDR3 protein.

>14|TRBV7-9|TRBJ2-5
CASSLAPSQETQYF
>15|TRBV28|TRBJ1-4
CASSLGAGFNEKLFF
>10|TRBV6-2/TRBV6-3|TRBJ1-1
CASIGQGAFF
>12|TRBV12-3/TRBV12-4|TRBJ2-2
CASSHPAGELFF
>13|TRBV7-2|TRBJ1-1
CASSPRGYTEAFF
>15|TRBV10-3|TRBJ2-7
CAIGESGTGRHEQYF
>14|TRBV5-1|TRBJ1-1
CASSSVLQNTEAFF
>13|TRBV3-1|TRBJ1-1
CASSQVTGAEAFF
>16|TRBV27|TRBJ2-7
CASSLRPPTKQAEQYF
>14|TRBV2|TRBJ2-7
CASDGLAEQREQYF
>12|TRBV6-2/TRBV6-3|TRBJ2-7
CASSYSQQEQYF
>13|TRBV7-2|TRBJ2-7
CASSPRIGYEQYF
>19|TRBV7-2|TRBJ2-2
CASSLFTTGTGSATGELFF
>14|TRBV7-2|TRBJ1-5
CASSLAVGNQPQHF
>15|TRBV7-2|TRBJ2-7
CASSLAGTSTYEQYF
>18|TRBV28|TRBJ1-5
CASSTLRGTGSYNQPQHF
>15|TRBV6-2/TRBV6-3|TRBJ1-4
CASSQTGTGSEKLFF
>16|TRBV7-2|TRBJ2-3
CASRPRATLSPDTQYF
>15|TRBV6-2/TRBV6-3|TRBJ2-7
CASSKLAGGRYEQYF
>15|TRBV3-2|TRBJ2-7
CASSQPDRGYYEQYF
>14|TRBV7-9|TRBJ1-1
CASSTDRANTEAFF
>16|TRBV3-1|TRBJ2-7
CASSQEGIRGIYEQYF
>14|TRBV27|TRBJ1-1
CASRILGGDTEAFF
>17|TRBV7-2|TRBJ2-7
CASSFSGTSGKVHEQYF
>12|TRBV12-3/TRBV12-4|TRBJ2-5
CASSPGWETQYF
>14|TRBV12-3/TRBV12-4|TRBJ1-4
CASSFSGLNEKLFF
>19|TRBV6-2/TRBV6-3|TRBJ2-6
CASSYSRTGAPSGANVLTF
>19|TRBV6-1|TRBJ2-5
CASSHGTSGIRPFQETQYF
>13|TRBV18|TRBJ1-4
CASSPRSDEKLFF
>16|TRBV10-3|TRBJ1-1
CAISGREGRGGTEAFF